A single T cell receptor beta chain is shown here with its context. The table lists this clone with a count of one. Its cognate antigen has yet to be identified. No quality values exist for individual bases; no much larger clone is one base distant. These data originate in a study of PD-1 blockade in classical Hodgkin lymphoma (dated by TCRdb to the early 2020s). Concerning the study at large: Nivolumab dosing was 3 mg/kg intravenously every 2 weeks, continuing until either disease progression or unacceptable toxicity. The study used TCR beta sequencing and CyTOF to define a peripheral blood immune signature of response to PD-1 blockade in classical Hodgkin lymphoma. Study-level results and caveats: Trial patients achieving complete response had baseline diversity similar to newly diagnosed patients, whereas partial responders and progressors had significantly lower diversity. Lower diversity was observed in patients in whom nivolumab was started less than 1 year after ASCT, and these patients were excluded from later analyses so that confounding by immune reconstitution would be avoided. The study was limited to a single clinical trial cohort, and causes of repertoire differences, possibly disease activity or prior therapy, remained undefined. Baseline TCR diversity was reported to be lower in newly diagnosed patients than in healthy donors, and even lower in relapsed/refractory patients. A significant rise by C4D1 was seen in CD4+ but not CD8+ TCR diversity (p=0.0027 vs p=0.16), with the rise being most apparent in complete responders (p=0.02).

Trimming at the junction amounts to 0 bases on V and 4 bases on J, and the germline ends lie 12 bases apart. For CDR1 and CDR2, the germline V gene (reference sequence) lists LNHNV and YYDKDF. The CDR3 holds 16 amino acids from the cysteine to the phenylalanine. Here the CDR3 DNA is all that survives: 48 bases in frame from base 1. Genomic DNA was extracted with the Qiagen DNeasy kit from unsorted PBMCs and from negatively selected CD4+ and CD8+ fractions. Amplification of TCR beta CDR3 regions was done by immunoSEQ multiplex PCR with primers that anneal to V and J segments. A synthetic immune receptor repertoire was used to minimize amplification bias, and any residual bias was removed computationally once sequencing was done. From the authors' description of their analysis: Custom Python scripts were used to quantify repertoire diversity as the Shannon entropy index. The unsorted, CD4+ and CD8+ repertoires were each analyzed separately, with the exception of combined analyses, where CD4+ and CD8+ sequences were merged in silico. A clone was considered expanded if an increase in frequency of at least 2-fold after treatment relative to C1D1 was found, and a pseudocount of 0.5 was applied to clones undetected at baseline. Singleton clones were defined as clones with 0 or 1 copy at C1D1, and non-singleton clones were defined as clones with 2 or more copies. Clones expanded in unsorted samples were assigned a CD4+, CD8+ or unknown annotation through matching of protein sequences in sorted samples from the same patient. Wilcoxon tests on paired samples were used to test changes in diversity from C1D1 to C4D1. Here the immuneACCESS table is served through TCRdb, limited to in-frame sequences with V and J called. Missing clones are a known gap in these copies; in checked studies unresolved V genes cover under half, and the rest lacks a known reason. That table supplies the V and J calls and clone size; D and trimming were determined from the DNA. The sample profile shows 100,000 or so clones; 90% of them were found once. Around 3% of the sample is taken by the ten largest.

The time point label for this specimen denotes: cycle 4 day 1 (C4D1), after 5 to 7 weeks of nivolumab. Every trial patient had relapsed following autologous stem cell transplantation, and prior brentuximab vedotin exposure was what differed among cohorts A, B and C. A total of around 60 patients with relapsed/refractory classical Hodgkin lymphoma made up the trial cohort, and each patient's best overall response was complete response, partial response or progressive disease. Trial patients were treated with single-agent nivolumab in the multi-cohort phase II CheckMate 205 trial. An independent review committee assessed best overall response using the 2007 International Working Group response criteria. PBMCs from the trial were collected at three points: immediately before nivolumab initiation (C1D1), and during therapy at cycle 2 day 1 and cycle 4 day 1. Peripheral blood was collected in 8 mL Vacutainer Cell Preparation Tubes, from which PBMCs were isolated by centrifugation and then cryopreserved.

The V gene is TRBV15 and the J gene is TRBJ1-4, with the D gene call left open. The specimen was peripheral blood mononuclear cells (PBMCs), collected before the fourth cycle of nivolumab. The source of this sequence is a human donor with classical Hodgkin lymphoma. CDR3 loop: CATSRDKWGLNEKLFF. The DNA sequence is given as TGTGCCACCAGCAGAGATAAGTGGGGTCTTAATGAAAAACTGTTTTTT.